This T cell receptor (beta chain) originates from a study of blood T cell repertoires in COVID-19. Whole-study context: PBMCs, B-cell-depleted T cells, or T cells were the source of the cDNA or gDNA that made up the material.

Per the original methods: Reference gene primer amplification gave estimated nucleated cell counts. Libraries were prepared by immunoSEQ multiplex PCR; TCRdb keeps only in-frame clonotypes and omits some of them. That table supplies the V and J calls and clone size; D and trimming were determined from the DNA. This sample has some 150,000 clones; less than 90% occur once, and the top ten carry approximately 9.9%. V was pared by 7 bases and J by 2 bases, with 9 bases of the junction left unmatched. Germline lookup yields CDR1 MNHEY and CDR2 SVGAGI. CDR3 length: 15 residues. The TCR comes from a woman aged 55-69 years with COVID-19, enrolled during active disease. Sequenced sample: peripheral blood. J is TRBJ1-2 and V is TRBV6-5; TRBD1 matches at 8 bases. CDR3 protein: CASIPPGQVNYGYTF. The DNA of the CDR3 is TGTGCCAGCATTCCTCCGGGACAGGTGAACTATGGCTACACCTTC.